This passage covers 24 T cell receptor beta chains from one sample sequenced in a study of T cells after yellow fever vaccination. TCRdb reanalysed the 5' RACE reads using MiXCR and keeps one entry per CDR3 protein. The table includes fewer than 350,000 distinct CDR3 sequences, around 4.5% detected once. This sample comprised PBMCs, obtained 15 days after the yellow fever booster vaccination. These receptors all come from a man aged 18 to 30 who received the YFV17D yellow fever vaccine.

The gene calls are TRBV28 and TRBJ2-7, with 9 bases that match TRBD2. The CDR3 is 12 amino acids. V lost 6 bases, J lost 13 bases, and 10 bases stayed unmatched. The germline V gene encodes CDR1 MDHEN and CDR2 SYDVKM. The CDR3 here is CASRSGTSLSYV. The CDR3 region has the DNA TGTGCCAGCAGGTCCGGGACTAGCCTAAGCTACGTC.

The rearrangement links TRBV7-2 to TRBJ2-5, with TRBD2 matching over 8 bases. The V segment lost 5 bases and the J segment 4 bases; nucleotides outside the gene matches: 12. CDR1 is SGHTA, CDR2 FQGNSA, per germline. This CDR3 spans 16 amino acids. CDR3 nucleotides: TGTGCCAGCAGCGCACCTGCGCGGGGGGCCCGAGAGACCCAGTACTTC. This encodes CASSAPARGARETQYF.

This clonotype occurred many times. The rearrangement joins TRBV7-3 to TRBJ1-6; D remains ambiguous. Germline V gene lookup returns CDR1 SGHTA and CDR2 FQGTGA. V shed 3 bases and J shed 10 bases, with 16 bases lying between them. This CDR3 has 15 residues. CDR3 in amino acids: CASSFEVGNGSPLHF. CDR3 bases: TGTGCCAGCAGCTTCGAGGTCGGGAACGGCTCACCCCTCCACTTT.

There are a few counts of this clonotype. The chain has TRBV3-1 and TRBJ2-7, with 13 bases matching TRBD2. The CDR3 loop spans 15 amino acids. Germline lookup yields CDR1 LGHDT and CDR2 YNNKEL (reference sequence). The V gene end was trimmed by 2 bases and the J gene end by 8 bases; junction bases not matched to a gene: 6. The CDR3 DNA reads TGTGCCAGCAGCCAACAACTAGCGGGGGGGTTTAAGCAGTACTTC. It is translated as CASSQQLAGGFKQYF.

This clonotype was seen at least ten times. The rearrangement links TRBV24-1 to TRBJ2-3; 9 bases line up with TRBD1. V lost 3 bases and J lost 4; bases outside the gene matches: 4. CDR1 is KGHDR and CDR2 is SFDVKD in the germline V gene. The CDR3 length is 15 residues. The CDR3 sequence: CATSDGTGLADTQYF. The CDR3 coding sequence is TGTGCCACCAGTGATGGGACAGGGTTGGCAGATACGCAGTATTTT.

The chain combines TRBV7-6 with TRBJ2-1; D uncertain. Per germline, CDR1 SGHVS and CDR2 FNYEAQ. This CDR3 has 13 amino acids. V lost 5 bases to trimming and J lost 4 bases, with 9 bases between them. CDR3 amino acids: CASSPEVYNEQFF. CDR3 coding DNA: TGTGCCAGCAGCCCTGAAGTTTACAATGAGCAGTTCTTC.

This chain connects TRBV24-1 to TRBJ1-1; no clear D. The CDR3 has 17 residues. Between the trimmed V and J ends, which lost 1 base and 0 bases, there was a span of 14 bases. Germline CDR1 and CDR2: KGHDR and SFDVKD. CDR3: CATSDFLHTHMNTEAFF. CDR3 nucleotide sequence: TGTGCCACCAGTGATTTCTTACATACCCACATGAACACTGAAGCTTTCTTT.

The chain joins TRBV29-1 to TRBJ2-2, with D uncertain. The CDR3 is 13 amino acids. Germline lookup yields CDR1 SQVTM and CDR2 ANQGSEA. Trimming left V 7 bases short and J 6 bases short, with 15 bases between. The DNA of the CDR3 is TGCAGCGCCTTAGTCCTAATCGCCGGGGAGCTGTTTTTT. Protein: CSALVLIAGELFF.

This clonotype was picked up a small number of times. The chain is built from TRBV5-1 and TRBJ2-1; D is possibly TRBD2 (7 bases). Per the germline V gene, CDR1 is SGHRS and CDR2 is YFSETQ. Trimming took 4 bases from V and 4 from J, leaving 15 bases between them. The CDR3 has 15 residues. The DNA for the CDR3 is TGCGCCAGCAGCCTGGGGGCGGGGGAGTACAATGAGCAGTTCTTC. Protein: CASSLGAGEYNEQFF. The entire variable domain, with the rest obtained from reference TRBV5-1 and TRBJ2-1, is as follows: KAGVTQTPRYLIKTRGQQVTLSCSPISGHRSVSWYQQTPGQGLQFLFEYFSETQRNKGNFPGRFSGRQFSNSRSEMNVSTLELGDSALYLCASSLGAGEYNEQFFGPGTRLTVL.

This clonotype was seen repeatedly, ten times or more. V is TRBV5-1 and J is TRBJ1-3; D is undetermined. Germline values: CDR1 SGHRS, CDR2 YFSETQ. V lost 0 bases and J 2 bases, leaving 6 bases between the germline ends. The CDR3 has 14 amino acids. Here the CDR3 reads CASSLGETGNTIYF. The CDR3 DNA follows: TGCGCCAGCAGCTTGGGGGAGACTGGAAACACCATATATTTT.

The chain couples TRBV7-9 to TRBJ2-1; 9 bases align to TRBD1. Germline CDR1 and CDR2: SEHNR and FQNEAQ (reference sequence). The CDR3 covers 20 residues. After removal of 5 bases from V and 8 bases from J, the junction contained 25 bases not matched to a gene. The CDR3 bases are TGTGCCAGCAGCGGCCGAACCGGGACAGGGTCCTTGGGGGCCCTATATGAGCAGTTCTTC. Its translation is CASSGRTGTGSLGALYEQFF.

The DNA of the CDR3 is TGCAGCGTTGAAGACCTGGAGGTGGATTCACCCCTCCACTTT. It specifies CSVEDLEVDSPLHF. The chain couples TRBV29-1 to TRBJ1-6; D gene uncertain. Germline V gives CDR1 SQVTM, CDR2 ANQGSEA. The CDR3 covers 14 residues. Trimming shortened V by 0 bases and J by 8 bases, and 11 bases separated the two germline ends.

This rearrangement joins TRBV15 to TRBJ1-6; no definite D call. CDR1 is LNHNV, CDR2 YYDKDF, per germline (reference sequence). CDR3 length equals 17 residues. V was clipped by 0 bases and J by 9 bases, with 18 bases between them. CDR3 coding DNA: TGTGCCACCAGCAGAGAGCTGTCAGCCCAACGGGGTTCACCCCTCCACTTT. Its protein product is CATSRELSAQRGSPLHF.

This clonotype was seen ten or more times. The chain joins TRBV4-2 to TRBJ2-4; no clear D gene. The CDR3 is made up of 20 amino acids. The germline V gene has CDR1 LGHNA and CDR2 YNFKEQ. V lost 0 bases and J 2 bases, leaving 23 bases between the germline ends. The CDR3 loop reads CASSQDGRTHASPSKNIQYF. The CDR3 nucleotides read TGTGCCAGCAGCCAAGATGGGCGGACGCATGCCTCACCTTCCAAAAACATTCAGTACTTC.

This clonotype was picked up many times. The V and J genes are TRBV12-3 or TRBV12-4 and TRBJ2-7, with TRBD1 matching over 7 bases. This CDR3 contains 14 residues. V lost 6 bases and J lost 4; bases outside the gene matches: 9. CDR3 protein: CASRETGIGYEQYF. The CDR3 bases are TGTGCCAGCAGGGAGACAGGGATTGGGTACGAGCAGTACTTC.

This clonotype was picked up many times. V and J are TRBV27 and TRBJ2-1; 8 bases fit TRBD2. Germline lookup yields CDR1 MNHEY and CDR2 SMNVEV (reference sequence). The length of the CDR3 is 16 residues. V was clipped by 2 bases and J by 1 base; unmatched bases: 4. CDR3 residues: CASSLRRGDSYNEQFF. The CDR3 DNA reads TGTGCCAGCAGTTTACGGCGGGGGGATTCCTACAATGAGCAGTTCTTC.

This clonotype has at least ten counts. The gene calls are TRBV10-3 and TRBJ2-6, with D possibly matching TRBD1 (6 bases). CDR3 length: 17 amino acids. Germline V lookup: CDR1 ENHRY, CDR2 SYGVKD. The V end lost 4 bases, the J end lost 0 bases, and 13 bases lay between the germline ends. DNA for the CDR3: TGTGCCATCAGTGTAGGGGGTCCCGGCTCTGGGGCCAACGTCCTGACTTTC. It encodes CAISVGGPGSGANVLTF.

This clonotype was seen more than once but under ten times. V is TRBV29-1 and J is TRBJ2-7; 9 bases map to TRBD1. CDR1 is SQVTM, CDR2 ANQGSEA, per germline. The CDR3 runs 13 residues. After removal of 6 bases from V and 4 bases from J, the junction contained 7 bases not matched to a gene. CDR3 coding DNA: TGCAGCGTGGACACAGGGGGCGGGTACGAGCAGTACTTC. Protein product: CSVDTGGGYEQYF.

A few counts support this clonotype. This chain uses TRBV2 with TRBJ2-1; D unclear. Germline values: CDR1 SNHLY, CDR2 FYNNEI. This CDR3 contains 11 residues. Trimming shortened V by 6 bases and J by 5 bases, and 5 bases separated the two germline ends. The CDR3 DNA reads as TGTGCCAGCAGGATGAACAATGAGCAGTTCTTC. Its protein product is CASRMNNEQFF.

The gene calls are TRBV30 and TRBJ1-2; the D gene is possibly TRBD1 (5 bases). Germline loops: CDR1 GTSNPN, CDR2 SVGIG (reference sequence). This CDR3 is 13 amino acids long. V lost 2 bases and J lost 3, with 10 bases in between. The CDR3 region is CAWSKGMHYGYTF. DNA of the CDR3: TGTGCCTGGAGTAAGGGGATGCACTATGGCTACACCTTC.

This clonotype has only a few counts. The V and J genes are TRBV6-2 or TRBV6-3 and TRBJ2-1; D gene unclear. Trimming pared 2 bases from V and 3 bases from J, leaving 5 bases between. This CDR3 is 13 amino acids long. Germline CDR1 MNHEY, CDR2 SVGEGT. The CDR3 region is CASSYGDYNEQFF. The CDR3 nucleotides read TGTGCCAGCAGTTACGGGGACTACAATGAGCAGTTCTTC.

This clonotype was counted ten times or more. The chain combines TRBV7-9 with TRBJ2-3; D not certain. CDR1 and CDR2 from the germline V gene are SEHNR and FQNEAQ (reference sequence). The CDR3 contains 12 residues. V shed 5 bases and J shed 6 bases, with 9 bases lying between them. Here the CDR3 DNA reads TGTGCCAGCAGCGGATGGGTGGATACGCAGTATTTT. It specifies CASSGWVDTQYF.

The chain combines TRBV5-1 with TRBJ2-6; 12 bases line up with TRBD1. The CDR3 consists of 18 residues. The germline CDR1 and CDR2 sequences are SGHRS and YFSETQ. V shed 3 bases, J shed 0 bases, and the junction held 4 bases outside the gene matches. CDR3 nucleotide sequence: TGCGCCAGCAGCTCGGGACAGGGGGCCCTCTCTGGGGCCAACGTCCTGACTTTC. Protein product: CASSSGQGALSGANVLTF.

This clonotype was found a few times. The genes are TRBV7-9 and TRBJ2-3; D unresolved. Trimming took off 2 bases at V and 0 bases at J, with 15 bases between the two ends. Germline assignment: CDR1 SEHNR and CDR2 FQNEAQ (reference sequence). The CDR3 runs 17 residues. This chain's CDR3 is CASSLSHGSYSTDTQYF. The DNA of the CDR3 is TGTGCCAGCAGCTTATCCCACGGAAGCTATAGCACAGATACGCAGTATTTT. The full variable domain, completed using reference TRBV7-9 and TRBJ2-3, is DTGVSQNPRHKITKRGQNVTFRCDPISEHNRLYWYRQTLGQGPEFLTYFQNEAQLEKSRLLSDRFSAERPKGSFSTLEIQRTEQGDSAMYLCASSLSHGSYSTDTQYFGPGTRLTVL.